The clone carrying this T cell receptor (beta chain) was seen a handful of times. Through a sample-barcoded 5' primer and a J-beta primer mix, a second PCR was run for about 7 to 12 cycles. TCRdb recomputed calls from the 5' RACE reads with MiXCR, one row per CDR3 protein. The table shows some 1.5 million distinct CDR3 sequences, with roughly 28% occurring only once. These data belong to a study of blood T cells in healthy people across ages. V was cut by 4 bases and J by 2 bases, with 10 bases left in between. CDR1 and CDR2 from the germline V gene are LGHNA and YSLEER. The CDR3 totals 14 residues. The receptor comes from a woman in her twenties or thirties in good health. The material sequenced was blood. This sequence joins TRBV4-3 and TRBJ2-3, with D uncertain. The CDR3 DNA sequence: TGCGCCAGCAGCCTAGATAAATTCACAGATACGCAGTATTTT. This translates into CASSLDKFTDTQYF.